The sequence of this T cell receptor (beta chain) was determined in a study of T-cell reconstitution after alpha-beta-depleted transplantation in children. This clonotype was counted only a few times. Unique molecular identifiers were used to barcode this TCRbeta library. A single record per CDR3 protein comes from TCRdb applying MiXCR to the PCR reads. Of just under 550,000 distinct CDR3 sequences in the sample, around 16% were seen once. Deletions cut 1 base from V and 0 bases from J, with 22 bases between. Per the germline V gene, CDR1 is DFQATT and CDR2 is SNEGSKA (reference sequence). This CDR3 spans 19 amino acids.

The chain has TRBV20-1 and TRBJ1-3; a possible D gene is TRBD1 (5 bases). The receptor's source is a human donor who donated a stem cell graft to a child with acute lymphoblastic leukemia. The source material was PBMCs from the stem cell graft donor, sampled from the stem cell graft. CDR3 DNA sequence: TGCAGTGCTAGAGGGCTCGTTGAAGCGGGGCCCAGCTCTGGAAACACCATATATTTT. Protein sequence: CSARGLVEAGPSSGNTIYF.